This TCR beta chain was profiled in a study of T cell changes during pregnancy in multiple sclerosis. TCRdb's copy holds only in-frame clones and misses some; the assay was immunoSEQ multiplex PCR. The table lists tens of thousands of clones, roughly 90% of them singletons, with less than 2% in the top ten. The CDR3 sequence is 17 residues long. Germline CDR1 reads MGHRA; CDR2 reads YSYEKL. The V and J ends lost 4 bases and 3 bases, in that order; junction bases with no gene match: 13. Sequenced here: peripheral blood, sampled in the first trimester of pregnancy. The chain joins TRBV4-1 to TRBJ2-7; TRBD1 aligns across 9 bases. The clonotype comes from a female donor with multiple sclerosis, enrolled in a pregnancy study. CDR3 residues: CASSLEIPGTGFYEQYF. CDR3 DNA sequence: TGCGCCAGCAGCCTCGAGATCCCCGGGACAGGGTTCTACGAGCAGTACTTC.